These 25 T cell receptor beta chains were all obtained from the same sample, sequenced in a study of graft-versus-host responses after intestinal transplantation. TCRdb keeps only in-frame clones here, not all; method: immunoSEQ multiplex PCR. The sample has tens of thousands of clones; about 94% are singletons. The material was PBMCs, obtained 16 days after intestinal transplant. Every receptor here comes from a human patient who received an intestinal transplant, so some T cells may come from the graft donor.

The chain combines TRBV11-2 with TRBJ2-2, with D uncertain. This CDR3 comprises 11 residues. Trimming took 3 bases from V and 8 from J, leaving 4 bases between them. Germline lookup yields CDR1 SGHAT and CDR2 FQNNGV. CDR3 DNA sequence: TGTGCCAGCAGCTTCGGGGGGGAGCTGTTTTTT. Amino acid sequence: CASSFGGELFF.

This clone was seen only once. The chain couples TRBV5-1 to TRBJ1-1; 7 bases agree with TRBD1. Trimming took 4 bases from V and 4 from J; bases not matched to a gene: 7. This CDR3 spans 14 amino acids. Germline CDR1 and CDR2: SGHRS and YFSETQ. CDR3 protein: CASSERQGSTEAFF. DNA for the CDR3: TGCGCCAGCAGCGAGCGACAGGGAAGCACTGAAGCTTTCTTT.

The chain employs TRBV5-1 and TRBJ1-2; 10 bases fit TRBD1. The ends lost 0 bases at V and 8 bases at J; junction bases unmatched: 10. The CDR3 has 16 amino acids. Germline V gene data show CDR1 as SGHRS and CDR2 as YFSETQ. The DNA for the CDR3 is TGCGCCAGCAGCTTGGAGGGACAGGGGTTTCGTGGAGGCTACACCTTC. Translated, it gives CASSLEGQGFRGGYTF.

The rearrangement links TRBV5-6 to TRBJ2-5; no clear D. Germline assignment: CDR1 SGHDT and CDR2 YYEEEE. Trimming removed 0 bases at V and 5 bases at J, with 8 bases between. This CDR3 contains 13 residues. Here the CDR3 DNA reads TGTGCCAGCAGCTTGGGGGCAAGGGAGACCCAGTACTTC. This gives the protein CASSLGARETQYF.

The genes are TRBV7-8 and TRBJ2-7, with D perhaps given as TRBD1 or TRBD2 (6 bases each). Trimming took off 2 bases at V and 0 bases at J, with 17 bases between the two ends. The CDR3 sequence is 17 residues long. Germline V gene lookup returns CDR1 SGHVS and CDR2 FQNEAQ. DNA of the CDR3: TGTGCCAGCAGCTTATCCCGAGGGGGGCCCCTCTCCTACGAGCAGTACTTC. This gives the protein CASSLSRGGPLSYEQYF.

The chain joins TRBV11-3 to TRBJ2-3, with no clear D. The germline V and J ends were trimmed by 3 bases and 1 base, with 2 bases remaining between them. Germline CDR1 and CDR2: SGHNT and YENEEA. The CDR3 length is 12 residues. The CDR3 sequence is CASSFGTDTQYF. CDR3 bases: TGTGCCAGCAGCTTCGGCACAGATACGCAGTATTTT.

The rearrangement joins TRBV4-2 to TRBJ2-2, with D perhaps TRBD1 (5 bases). The CDR3 has 14 residues. Germline V CDR1 and CDR2: LGHNA, YNFKEQ. The germline V and J ends were trimmed by 5 bases and 2 bases, with 9 bases remaining between them. The CDR3 region is CASSYRINTGELFF. CDR3 nucleotide sequence: TGTGCCAGCAGCTACAGGATTAACACCGGGGAGCTGTTTTTT.

The CDR3 bases are TGTGCCAGCAGCTTATCCCGAGGGGGCGAATGGATGAACACTGAAGCTTTCTTT. This encodes CASSLSRGGEWMNTEAFF. V gene TRBV5-5 combines with J gene TRBJ1-1, with 7 nucleotides matching TRBD1. The CDR3 is 18 amino acids. CDR1 is SGHKS and CDR2 is YYEKEE in the germline V gene (reference sequence). Trimming cost V 2 bases and J 0 bases; bases outside gene matches: 13.

This chain connects TRBV25-1 to TRBJ1-1; 10 bases map to TRBD1. This CDR3 contains 15 residues. V shed 8 bases and J 3 bases; nucleotides not matched to a gene: 9. From germline, CDR1 is MGHDK and CDR2 SYGVNS. The CDR3 bases are TGTGCCAGCGTTCGACCCGGGACAGGGGACACTGAAGCTTTCTTT. Translation gives CASVRPGTGDTEAFF.

The chain has TRBV18 and TRBJ2-7; 9 nucleotides line up with TRBD1. V shed 3 bases, J shed 3 bases, and the junction held 9 bases outside the gene matches. Germline values: CDR1 KGHSH, CDR2 LQKENI. This CDR3 is built from 16 residues. CDR3 nucleotide sequence: TGTGCCAGCTCACCTACTAGGGACAGGGAGAACTACGAGCAGTACTTC. It codes for CASSPTRDRENYEQYF.

This chain links TRBV27 with TRBJ2-6; tentative D call: TRBD2 (6 bases). The CDR3 consists of 15 residues. Germline V gene data show CDR1 as MNHEY and CDR2 as SMNVEV (reference sequence). Trimming shortened V by 9 bases and J by 0 bases, and 12 bases separated the two germline ends. DNA of the CDR3: TGTGCCAGTGCCCGGGAGAGCTCTGGGGCCAACGTCCTGACTTTC. It codes for CASARESSGANVLTF. The full variable domain, rest sourced from reference TRBV27 and TRBJ2-6, is EAQVTQNPRYLITVTGKKLTVTCSQNMNHEYMSWYRQDPGLGLRQIYYSMNVEVTDKGDVPEGYKVSRKEKRNFPLILESPSPNQTSLYFCASARESSGANVLTFGAGSRLTVL.

In its sample, this clone was seen once. The rearrangement links TRBV23-1 to TRBJ2-3; TRBD2 might be the D (5 bases). TRBV23-1 carries the ORF label, with uncertain function. The V end was cut by 2 bases, the J end by 1 base, with 16 bases between. The CDR3 totals 17 residues. The CDR3 loop reads CASSQNSSGNRTDTQYF. As DNA, the CDR3 is TGCGCCAGCAGTCAAAACAGTTCCGGGAACCGCACAGATACGCAGTATTTT.

V is TRBV5-6 and J is TRBJ2-7; D may be TRBD2 (6 bases). Trimming stripped 4 bases from V and 2 bases from J, with 10 bases between. CDR1 and CDR2 (germline): SGHDT, YYEEEE. The CDR3 runs 13 residues. The CDR3 nucleotides are TGTGCCAGCAGCGGGCGGGGCCCCTACGAGCAGTACTTC. Its translation: CASSGRGPYEQYF.

The DNA of the CDR3 is TGTGCCAGCAGGCGGACAGGGCCTGGCTACACCTTC. Amino acids: CASRRTGPGYTF. The chain couples TRBV28 to TRBJ1-2; 8 bases align to TRBD1. This CDR3 has 12 amino acids. Germline V gives CDR1 MDHEN, CDR2 SYDVKM. The J segment lost 7 bases and the V segment lost 6 bases, leaving 4 bases of the junction unmatched.

This clone was found once. The V and J genes are TRBV9 and TRBJ2-5, with D maybe TRBD1 (6 bases). This CDR3 has 17 amino acids. Per germline, CDR1 SGDLS and CDR2 YYNGEE. V dropped 0 bases and J dropped 5 bases, with 20 bases sitting between them. The CDR3 reads CASSVASDSYLGETQYF. The CDR3 DNA is TGTGCCAGCAGCGTAGCCTCGGACAGCTATTTGGGGGAGACCCAGTACTTC.

For the CDR3, the DNA is TGTGCCAGCAGTCCCGGGACAGGGGGCTACGAGCAGTACTTC. As protein: CASSPGTGGYEQYF. J is TRBJ2-7 and V is TRBV5-6, with 11 nucleotides matching TRBD1. CDR1 and CDR2 from the germline V gene are SGHDT and YYEEEE. The ends lost 5 bases at V and 3 bases at J; junction bases unmatched: 4. The CDR3 loop spans 14 amino acids.

The chain uses TRBV5-6 and TRBJ1-6; D perhaps matches TRBD1 (6 bases). In germline, CDR1 is SGHDT, CDR2 YYEEEE. The ends were cut back, 2 bases at V and 9 bases at J, with 15 bases in the middle. The CDR3 length is 15 residues. CDR3 in amino acids: CASSLQQGGSSPLHF. CDR3 bases: TGTGCCAGCAGCTTACAACAGGGTGGGAGTTCACCCCTCCACTTT.

The genes are TRBV4-1 and TRBJ2-7, with TRBD2 identical over 7 bases. The CDR3 totals 15 residues. The J segment lost 3 bases and the V segment lost 1 base, leaving 6 bases of the junction unmatched. From germline, CDR1 is MGHRA and CDR2 YSYEKL. In nucleotides, the CDR3 is TGCGCCAGCAGCCAAGTGGGTAGCGGGCTCTACGAGCAGTACTTC. Protein sequence: CASSQVGSGLYEQYF.

This clone was counted once. The chain carries TRBV4-2 and TRBJ1-5; D unresolved. This CDR3 spans 15 amino acids. Trimming shortened V by 0 bases and J by 0 bases, and 6 bases separated the two germline ends. The germline CDR1 and CDR2 sequences are LGHNA and YNFKEQ. The CDR3 loop is CASSQEVYSNQPQHF. The CDR3 DNA reads as TGTGCCAGCAGCCAAGAGGTCTATAGCAATCAGCCCCAGCATTTT.

J is TRBJ2-1 and V is TRBV7-9, with TRBD2 identical over 7 bases. Germline V lookup: CDR1 SEHNR, CDR2 FQNEAQ (reference sequence). The junction had 1 base not matched to a gene; V was cut back by 4 bases and J by 1 base. CDR3 size: 14 residues. The CDR3 coding sequence is TGTGCCAGCAGCTCTAGCGGATCCTACAATGAGCAGTTCTTC. Encoded protein: CASSSSGSYNEQFF.

The gene calls are TRBV11-3 and TRBJ2-1, with unresolved D. Germline V gene data show CDR1 as SGHNT and CDR2 as YENEEA. The CDR3 covers 15 residues. The V gene lost 0 bases and the J gene lost 3 bases, with 9 bases spanning the gap. CDR3 nucleotides: TGTGCCAGCAGCTTAGAGGCAGGCCGCTACAATGAGCAGTTCTTC. As protein: CASSLEAGRYNEQFF.

The gene calls are TRBV4-3 and TRBJ2-1; TRBD1 matches at 9 bases. Germline trimming cut 4 bases from V and 8 bases from J; bases unmatched to any gene: 15. This CDR3 region has 17 residues. Germline CDR1 and CDR2: LGHNA and YSLEER. CDR3 sequence (DNA): TGCGCCAGCAGCCCGGACAGGGGATGGGAGATTAGGGATGAGCAGTTCTTC. Its protein is CASSPDRGWEIRDEQFF.

The V and J genes are TRBV5-1 and TRBJ2-7; 8 nucleotides line up with TRBD2. V was clipped by 5 bases and J by 3 bases; unmatched bases: 4. The germline CDR1 and CDR2 sequences are SGHRS and YFSETQ. CDR3 length: 13 residues. In nucleotides, the CDR3 is TGCGCCAGCAGTTACGGGACTAGCTACGAGCAGTACTTC. This translates into CASSYGTSYEQYF.

The chain employs TRBV5-6 and TRBJ1-5; TRBD1 aligns across 7 bases. With V trimmed by 2 bases and J by 4 bases, 3 bases remained unmatched. CDR3 length: 14 residues. Germline-derived CDR1 and CDR2 are SGHDT and YYEEEE. The CDR3 nucleotides are TGTGCCAGCAGCTTTCGACAGGGTAATCAGCCCCAGCATTTT. Protein: CASSFRQGNQPQHF. The whole variable domain, filled in from reference TRBV5-6 and TRBJ1-5, reads DAGVTQSPTHLIKTRGQQVTLRCSPKSGHDTVSWYQQALGQGPQFIFQYYEEEERQRGNFPDRFSGHQFPNYSSELNVNALLLGDSALYLCASSFRQGNQPQHFGDGTRLSIL.

This chain joins TRBV4-1 and TRBJ2-1; 10 nucleotides agree with TRBD2. The CDR3 has 17 residues. V was pared by 6 bases and J by 7 bases, with 15 bases of the junction left unmatched. Germline CDR1 and CDR2: MGHRA and YSYEKL. The CDR3 nucleotides are TGCGCCAGCAGTCCGAATCTAGCGGGAGTTTATTGGAATGAGCAGTTCTTC. It codes for CASSPNLAGVYWNEQFF.